This record covers a single T cell receptor (beta chain). This clonotype occurred many times. Its specific antigen is unknown. Per-nucleotide qualities are absent, and no much larger clonotype sits a single base away. Sequenced on an Illumina HiSeq 2500. Quantitative 5'-RACE with molecular barcodes was the method used to prepare the TCR beta libraries. On the study's bioinformatics: A new computational method, built on a probabilistic model of VDJ rearrangement, was used to identify disease-linked TCR variants. In-frame beta chains were kept once TCRdb had trimmed the public reads at Q25 with fastp and called clones with MiXCR. For every CDR3 protein sequence, its rows merge into one entry that carries the most common genes and DNA. The V and J calls, along with clone size, are taken from TCRdb and not from the paper's own processing. The sample has around 120,000 distinct CDR3 sequences on record, 12% to 15% of them singletons. 2.5% to 3.5% of the sample is held by the ten biggest clonotypes.

The sample originates from a study of CD8 T cells in ankylosing spondylitis (dated by TCRdb to about 2017). Looking at the study overall: T cell receptor beta repertoires were profiled in healthy donors and ankylosing spondylitis patients so that disease-linked TCR variants could be found. The full study cohort comprised around 23 ankylosing spondylitis patients and over 95 healthy donors. Peripheral blood samples were taken, and synovial fluid was additionally collected from ankylosing spondylitis patients.

Inclusive of the bounding cysteine and phenylalanine, the CDR3 is 17 residues long. Only the CDR3 DNA stays, 51 bases, in frame from base 1. According to the germline V gene (reference sequence), CDR1 reads SEHNR and CDR2 reads FQNEAQ. For this chain, trimming is 2 bases at the V end and 10 bases at the J end, and the number of junction bases without a gene match is 12. Overall results and qualifications from the work: Blood from ankylosing spondylitis patients appeared to be characterized by a TCR beta motif made up of eight highly homologous amino acid variants. The disease-linked clones had a CD8+ phenotype and were found at relatively low frequencies in peripheral blood. The disease-linked clones were reported as significantly enriched in matched synovial fluid samples from ankylosing spondylitis patients. Some of the motif variants had been reported before in the synovial fluid and blood of reactive arthritis patients, a finding that suggests common disease-initiation mechanisms.

Here the chain combines TRBV7-9 and TRBJ1-6; TRBD1 agrees with 9 junctional bases. Specimen: blood, either unsorted or a sorted T cell fraction (not recorded which). The receptor was isolated from a female donor with ankylosing spondylitis or in good health (not recorded which). The CDR3 region: CASSLYPQGQGRSPLHF. The nucleotide sequence is given as TGTGCCAGCAGCTTATATCCCCAGGGACAGGGTCGATCACCCCTCCACTTT.